The rows below give T cell receptor beta chains drawn from one sample of a study of blood T cell repertoires in COVID-19. Assay: immunoSEQ multiplex PCR; the TCRdb copy retains only in-frame clones and omits some. Of about 480,000 clones listed, 88% were seen once; the top ten hold roughly 1.9%. Source material: PBMCs or T cells enriched from blood (not recorded which). The origin of the receptors is a middle-aged woman who had recovered from COVID-19. Each CDR3 is given with its conserved first and last residue. Fields, in order: V gene, D gene, clone size, J gene, CDR3 protein, CDR3 DNA. D genes are given only for firm matches. The size field is filled for only some rows; it gives once, few, many or a size class.

TRBV7-9,TRBD2,once,TRBJ2-7,CASSFLGSGIYEQYF,TGTGCCAGCAGCTTTTTAGGTAGCGGGATTTACGAGCAGTACTTC
TRBV4-3,TRBD2,-,TRBJ2-1,CASSQTGTSGSNEQFF,TGCGCCAGCAGCCAAACCGGGACTAGCGGGAGCAATGAGCAGTTCTTC
TRBV25-1,TRBD2,-,TRBJ2-5,CASSEYLAGARETQYF,TGTGCCAGCAGTGAATACCTAGCGGGAGCGCGGGAGACCCAGTACTTC
TRBV7-6,TRBD2,-,TRBJ2-1,CASSYYSGRDEQFF,TGTGCCAGCAGCTACTATAGCGGGAGAGATGAGCAGTTCTTC
TRBV7-2,TRBD1,-,TRBJ1-2,CASSLIGQGVGANYGYTF,TGTGCCAGCAGCTTAATCGGACAGGGGGTCGGAGCTAACTATGGCTACACCTTC
TRBV5-4,TRBD2,-,TRBJ2-5,CASSLVLREGPETQYF,TGTGCCAGCAGCTTGGTTCTGCGGGAGGGCCCTGAGACCCAGTACTTC
TRBV19,TRBD1,-,TRBJ2-7,CASSILGTGTYEQYF,TGTGCCAGTAGTATATTGGGGACAGGGACCTACGAGCAGTACTTC
TRBV3-1/TRBV3-2,-,-,TRBJ1-2,CASSFRTLNYGYTF,TGTGCCAGCAGCTTCAGGACTTTAAACTATGGCTACACCTTC
TRBV7-2,-,-,TRBJ2-1,CASSLARLKRSVYNEQFF,TGTGCCAGCAGCTTAGCGCGACTCAAAAGGTCGGTCTACAATGAGCAGTTCTTC
TRBV5-1,-,-,TRBJ1-6,CASSWATEGGFNSPLHF,TGCGCCAGCAGCTGGGCTACCGAAGGAGGGTTTAATTCACCCCTCCACTTT
TRBV19,-,-,TRBJ1-4,CASSSPGGRGEKLFF,TGTGCCAGTAGTTCCCCGGGGGGTAGGGGTGAAAAACTGTTTTTT
TRBV5-1,TRBD1,once,TRBJ1-1,CASSPGGGGTEAFF,TGCGCCAGCAGCCCAGGGGGTGGTGGCACTGAAGCTTTCTTT
TRBV7-2,-,-,TRBJ2-7,CASSLSRPAGEQYF,TGTGCCAGCAGCTTGTCTCGACCAGCGGGCGAGCAGTACTTC
TRBV4-3,-,-,TRBJ2-1,CASSQDRLVGNEQFF,TGCGCCAGCAGCCAAGATAGGCTAGTTGGTAATGAGCAGTTCTTC
TRBV2,TRBD2,-,TRBJ2-7,CASSEGSGLGQYF,TGTGCCAGCAGTGAAGGTAGCGGGTTGGGGCAGTACTTC
TRBV5-1,-,-,TRBJ1-3,CASSPGGQGNTIYF,TGCGCCAGCAGCCCGGGGGGACAAGGAAACACCATATATTTT
TRBV5-1,TRBD1,-,TRBJ1-4,CASSSTGGRNEKLFF,TGCGCCAGCAGCTCTACAGGGGGGAGAAATGAAAAACTGTTTTTT
TRBV19,-,-,TRBJ1-2,CASNGRPMGGYTF,TGTGCCAGTAATGGCAGGCCTATGGGTGGCTACACCTTC
TRBV6-5,-,-,TRBJ1-1,CASVEPLNTEAFF,TGTGCCAGCGTGGAGCCCTTGAACACTGAAGCTTTCTTT
TRBV11-2,-,-,TRBJ2-2,CASSLNLAAGELFF,TGTGCCAGCAGCTTAAATCTTGCGGCCGGGGAGCTGTTTTTT
TRBV19,-,-,TRBJ1-6,CASSIAGYGSPLHF,TGTGCCAGTAGTATAGCAGGGTATGGATCACCCCTCCACTTT
TRBV7-7,TRBD2,-,TRBJ2-1,CASSLRPLAAQYNEQFF,TGTGCCAGCAGCCTCCGGCCGCTAGCGGCTCAATACAATGAGCAGTTCTTC
TRBV24-1,-,-,TRBJ2-7,CATSGGGGRDYEQYF,TGTGCCACCAGTGGGGGAGGGGGGCGCGATTACGAGCAGTACTTC
TRBV6-5,-,-,TRBJ2-1,CASSQGPYNEQFF,TGTGCCAGCAGTCAGGGGCCCTACAATGAGCAGTTCTTC
TRBV18,-,-,TRBJ1-4,CASSLTAATNEKLFF,TGTGCCAGCTCACTTACAGCCGCAACTAATGAAAAACTGTTTTTT
TRBV20-1,-,-,TRBJ1-1,CSAYRVTEAFF,TGCAGTGCATACAGGGTCACTGAAGCTTTCTTT
TRBV28,TRBD1,few,TRBJ2-7,CASSFVGTGGYEQYF,TGTGCCAGCAGTTTCGTCGGGACAGGGGGCTACGAGCAGTACTTC
TRBV27,-,few,TRBJ1-2,CASSLSPGTYGYTF,TGTGCCAGCAGTTTATCGCCGGGTACCTATGGCTACACCTTC
TRBV9,-,-,TRBJ1-2,CASSYDWPNYGYTF,TGTGCCAGCAGCTACGACTGGCCTAACTATGGCTACACCTTC
TRBV7-9,-,-,TRBJ1-6,CASSLDPGAPSPLHF,TGTGCCAGCAGCTTAGATCCAGGGGCGCCCTCACCCCTCCACTTT
TRBV19,-,few,TRBJ1-4,CASRPLDRVNEKLFF,TGTGCCAGTAGACCATTGGACAGAGTTAATGAAAAACTGTTTTTT
TRBV11-3,-,-,TRBJ2-5,CASSLNRGETQYF,TGTGCCAGCAGCTTAAATAGGGGTGAGACCCAGTACTTC
TRBV3-1/TRBV3-2,-,-,TRBJ2-7,CASRKNTQRRTYEQYF,TGTGCCAGCAGAAAAAATACACAAAGGAGGACGTACGAGCAGTACTTC
TRBV5-1,-,-,TRBJ2-1,CASSLSGAHNEQFF,TGCGCCAGCAGCTTGTCGGGAGCCCACAATGAGCAGTTCTTC
TRBV18,-,-,TRBJ2-7,CASSLGQGPYEQYF,TGTGCCAGCTCACTAGGGCAGGGCCCCTACGAGCAGTACTTC
TRBV7-9,TRBD2,-,TRBJ2-1,CASSLSGSSYNEQFF,TGTGCCAGCAGCCTGAGCGGGAGCTCCTACAATGAGCAGTTCTTC
TRBV19,TRBD1,-,TRBJ1-4,CATATGGYEKLFF,TGTGCCACGGCGACAGGGGGGTATGAAAAACTGTTTTTT
TRBV11-3,TRBD2,once,TRBJ2-5,CASSFGLAETQYF,TGTGCCAGCAGCTTCGGACTAGCGGAGACCCAGTACTTC
TRBV11-3,-,-,TRBJ2-7,CASSEGRTTLYEQYF,TGTGCCAGCAGCGAAGGCCGGACTACCCTCTACGAGCAGTACTTC
TRBV7-8,-,-,TRBJ2-7,CASSLHQGAYEQYF,TGTGCCAGCAGCTTGCACCAGGGTGCCTACGAGCAGTACTTC
TRBV20-1,-,-,TRBJ2-2,CSANDYANTGELFF,TGCAGTGCTAATGACTACGCGAACACCGGGGAGCTGTTTTTT
TRBV30,TRBD1,-,TRBJ1-4,CAWRVTGRTGQLFF,TGTGCCTGGAGGGTGACAGGGCGGACAGGGCAACTGTTTTTT
TRBV19,-,-,TRBJ1-5,CASSQDGLNRPQHF,TGTGCCAGTAGCCAAGACGGACTCAATCGGCCCCAGCATTTT
TRBV4-3,-,once,TRBJ1-2,CASSRQQGSGYTF,TGCGCCAGCAGCCGACAACAGGGATCGGGCTACACCTTC
TRBV2,-,-,TRBJ2-5,CASSDRGAPLETQYF,TGTGCCAGCAGTGATCGGGGGGCGCCCTTAGAGACCCAGTACTTC
TRBV15,-,-,TRBJ1-2,CATSRGRVGASGYTF,TGTGCCACCAGCAGGGGCCGCGTGGGGGCGAGTGGCTACACCTTC
TRBV6-1,TRBD1,once,TRBJ1-3,CASSEAGVNRGAGNTIYF,TGTGCCAGCAGTGAAGCCGGGGTGAACAGGGGCGCTGGAAACACCATATATTTT
TRBV11-2,-,-,TRBJ2-7,CASSLERGNHEQYF,TGTGCCAGCAGCTTAGAACGCGGGAACCACGAGCAGTACTTC
TRBV27,-,-,TRBJ2-1,CASSSRIMTGAYNEQFF,TGTGCCAGCAGTTCCCGAATAATGACAGGTGCCTACAATGAGCAGTTCTTC
TRBV27,-,-,TRBJ2-5,CASSRSGQQETQYF,TGTGCCAGCAGTCGATCCGGACAGCAAGAGACCCAGTACTTC
TRBV5-1,TRBD1,-,TRBJ1-4,CASSPGQGSEKLFF,TGCGCCAGCAGCCCGGGACAGGGGAGTGAAAAACTGTTTTTT
TRBV3-1/TRBV3-2,TRBD1,-,TRBJ2-2,CASSTPGQGSVGELFF,TGTGCCAGCAGCACACCGGGACAGGGGTCTGTCGGGGAGCTGTTTTTT
TRBV2,-,-,TRBJ1-1,CASSVGQPGSTEAFF,TGTGCCAGCAGTGTGGGTCAACCTGGGAGCACTGAAGCTTTCTTT
TRBV27,TRBD1,-,TRBJ1-5,CASSLEGAGSQPQHF,TGTGCCAGCAGTTTAGAGGGGGCTGGCAGTCAGCCCCAGCATTTT